This is a list of T cell receptor beta chains from one sample in a study of blood T cell repertoires in COVID-19. TCRdb keeps only in-frame clones here, not all; method: immunoSEQ multiplex PCR. Seen here are 65,000 to 85,000 clones, around four fifths observed once, and the top ten hold roughly 5.6%. The sequencing sample was made of peripheral blood. Receptors originate from a man aged 50-59 years with active COVID-19. The CDR3 runs from the conserved cysteine through the conserved F or W. A D gene is named only where the DNA matches it firmly. For some rows the clone size is stated as once, few or many, or as a class when expanded; others skip it.

cdr3_aa | cdr3_nt | clone_size | j_call | v_call | d_call
CASSPLAGLEETQYF | TGCGCCAGCAGCCCCTTGGCAGGGCTAGAAGAGACCCAGTACTTC | NA | TRBJ2-5 | TRBV4-1 | NA
CASSQEHRSGRAGELFF | TGTGCCAGCAGCCAAGAACATAGGAGCGGGAGGGCCGGGGAGCTGTTTTTT | NA | TRBJ2-2 | TRBV3-1/TRBV3-2 | TRBD2
CASSPRTSGGGGVTQYF | TGTGCCAGCAGCCCGAGGACTAGCGGGGGAGGTGGGGTTACGCAGTATTTT | NA | TRBJ2-3 | TRBV7-8 | TRBD2
CACGQGGEKLFF | TGTGCCTGTGGGCAGGGAGGAGAAAAACTGTTTTTT | NA | TRBJ1-4 | TRBV30 | NA
CASSKVLAHRGRGTDTQYF | TGTGCCAGCAGCAAAGTCCTCGCCCATAGGGGGCGAGGCACAGATACGCAGTATTTT | NA | TRBJ2-3 | TRBV21-1 | NA
CASTISEDEQFF | TGTGCCAGCACTATTAGCGAGGATGAGCAGTTCTTC | NA | TRBJ2-1 | TRBV2 | NA
CAAGQSNTGELFF | TGTGCCGCGGGGCAGTCGAACACCGGGGAGCTGTTTTTT | NA | TRBJ2-2 | TRBV7-2 | NA
CAWSAKGLADNEQFF | TGTGCCTGGAGTGCCAAAGGACTAGCAGACAATGAGCAGTTCTTC | NA | TRBJ2-1 | TRBV30 | TRBD2
CASSTGVVYEQYF | TGTGCCAGCAGCACAGGGGTTGTCTACGAGCAGTACTTC | NA | TRBJ2-7 | TRBV28 | TRBD1
CASSPGGGFSYEQYF | TGTGCCAGCAGCCCCGGGGGGGGATTCTCCTACGAGCAGTACTTC | NA | TRBJ2-7 | TRBV5-4 | TRBD2
CASSELAGGPQETQYF | TGTGCCAGCAGTGAACTAGCGGGGGGGCCGCAAGAGACCCAGTACTTC | NA | TRBJ2-5 | TRBV6-1 | TRBD2
CASSQGRAGAYEQYF | TGTGCCAGCAGCCAAGGTCGCGCGGGCGCTTACGAGCAGTACTTC | few | TRBJ2-7 | TRBV3-1/TRBV3-2 | NA
CATSFDREETQYF | TGTGCCACCAGCTTCGACAGGGAAGAGACCCAGTACTTC | NA | TRBJ2-5 | TRBV15 | TRBD1
CASRGSGELFF | TGTGCCAGTCGGGGGTCCGGGGAGCTGTTTTTT | NA | TRBJ2-2 | TRBV28 | NA
CASSSGGWDRGFYEQYF | TGTGCCAGCAGCTCGGGGGGTTGGGACAGGGGCTTCTACGAGCAGTACTTC | few | TRBJ2-7 | TRBV11-2 | TRBD1
CASSLGGTGHPRTEAFF | TGCGCCAGCAGCTTGGGGGGGACGGGACACCCTAGAACTGAAGCTTTCTTT | NA | TRBJ1-1 | TRBV5-1 | NA